This record covers a single TCR beta chain. Clones were read by immunoSEQ multiplex PCR, and TCRdb kept only the in-frame ones, dropping some. The sample lists about 2 million clones, 85% to 95% occurring once. This entry belongs to a study of shared clonotypes between healthy human individuals. This receptor was identified in a young man in good health. Sample: naive CD4+ T cells sorted from blood. Subset: CD45RA+ positively selected.

CDR3 DNA: TGTGCCAGCAGCTTAGGTTGGGGAGCCGAGCAGTTCTTC. The encoded protein is CASSLGWGAEQFF. The chain uses TRBV7-9 and TRBJ2-1; perhaps TRBD2 as D (5 bases). The CDR3 length is 13 residues. CDR1 SEHNR and CDR2 FQNEAQ come from the germline V gene (reference sequence). Trimming took 1 base from V and 10 from J, leaving 11 bases between them.